This TCR beta chain was captured by sequencing in a study of shared clonotypes between healthy human individuals. General study points: Shared clonotypes across all four donors exceeded non-shared ones in generation probability. Owing to a small donor count, the genetic and exposure-history diversity represented was limited.

The germline V gene has CDR1 MNHNS and CDR2 SASEGT. Trimming cost V 3 bases and J 7 bases, with 16 bases left between them. This CDR3 spans 15 amino acids. Genomic DNA of every subset was divided equally among multiple immunoSEQ plates. The table came from immunoSEQ multiplex PCR; TCRdb's copy has only in-frame clones and leaves some out. The data show about 2.4 million clones, 80% to 95% seen once. In regard to this clone: Antigen specificity is unknown.

The clonotype was recovered from a man aged 18 to 29 in good health. Some clones in this sample may be carry-over from other donors' samples. The chain uses TRBV6-1 and TRBJ1-5, with D possibly being TRBD1 (5 bases). Sequencing was done on a sample of naive CD4+ T cells from PBMCs. Subset meaning: CD45RA+ positively selected. The CDR3 protein is CASSENGGPRQPQHF. The DNA for the CDR3 is TGTGCCAGCAGTGAGAACGGGGGTCCAAGGCAGCCCCAGCATTTT.